A selection of T cell receptor beta chains follows, all from one sample in a study of cytomegalovirus exposure and HLA in healthy donors. TCRdb's table, derived via immunoSEQ multiplex PCR, lists solely in-frame clones and lacks some. This sample has 100,000 or so clones, with roughly 76% found just once. Sequences were obtained from PBMCs. All receptors come from a man in his forties in good health and CMV-seronegative. Each CDR3 is given with its conserved first and last residue.

TRBJ2-5 TRBV7-9 CSSSSWAGQETQYF
TRBJ2-3 TRBV7-2 CASSSTGLADTQYF
TRBJ1-6 TRBV27 CASSLAGTGISPLHF
TRBJ1-4 TRBV19 CASSRGTANEKLFF
TRBJ2-5 TRBV5-1 CASSRTSGEKTQYF
TRBJ1-5 TRBV25-1 CASSDSLDSNSNQPQHF
TRBJ2-3 TRBV5-1 CASSPGTGGGTDTQYF
TRBJ1-4 TRBV6-5 CASSKGGANEKLFF
TRBJ2-4 TRBV2 CASSTPGLGAKNIQYF
TRBJ1-3 TRBV28 CASIRGGPGNTIYF
TRBJ2-3 TRBV11-2 CASSRTGVTDTQYF
TRBJ2-1 TRBV5-4 CASSPPVYNEQFF
TRBJ2-7 TRBV10-2 CASSEFAGDIVTYEQYF
TRBJ2-7 TRBV5-1 CASSTGQNYEQYF
TRBJ1-6 TRBV5-8 CASSLAPDSPLHF
TRBJ1-4 TRBV7-2 CASSLRPPGQGVNEKLFF
TRBJ2-1 TRBV5-4 CASSFKGGNEQFF
TRBJ1-3 TRBV19 CASSTGWISGNTIYF
TRBJ1-1 TRBV10-2 CASRHPGGPATEAFF
TRBJ1-1 TRBV6-1 CASSEKKGAVTEAFF
TRBJ1-4 TRBV5-1 CASSTGQSHDEKLFF
TRBJ2-7 TRBV7-9 CASSLDYHEQYF
TRBJ2-1 TRBV18 CASSLTGLAGGNRNEQFF
TRBJ2-3 TRBV7-2 CASSSQLAGGTDTQYF
TRBJ2-1 TRBV10-3 CAISGGGERGSYNEQFF
TRBJ2-2 TRBV27 CASSLNDRYTGELFF
TRBJ2-1 TRBV18 CASSPTGLDEQFF
TRBJ2-7 TRBV5-1 CASSLAGGYYEQYF
TRBJ2-3 TRBV11-2 CASSLRLAATDTQYF
TRBJ1-2 TRBV5-6 CASSLTGKSLYGYTF
TRBJ1-1 TRBV18 CASSGIGQINTEAFF